What follows are 14 T cell receptor beta chains derived from one specimen sequenced in a study of OX40 agonist ivuxolimab in advanced cancers. Libraries were prepared by immunoSEQ multiplex PCR; TCRdb keeps only in-frame clonotypes and omits some of them. The sample has under 150,000 clones, 85% to 90% seen once. This specimen was CD4+ or CD8+ T cells sorted from blood, taken in a trial of the OX40 agonist ivuxolimab. All receptors come from an adult with an advanced solid tumor such as melanoma, head and neck, liver or kidney cancer.

The V gene is TRBV11-2, the J gene TRBJ2-1; D is uncertain. Germline V gene data show CDR1 as SGHAT and CDR2 as FQNNGV. CDR3 length: 13 amino acids. The germline V and J ends were trimmed by 2 bases and 5 bases, with 7 bases remaining between them. The CDR3 region is CASSLNTDNEQFF. In nucleotides, the CDR3 is TGTGCCAGCAGCTTAAACACCGACAATGAGCAGTTCTTC. The variable domain in full, completed from reference TRBV11-2 and TRBJ2-1, reads EAGVAQSPRYKIIEKRQSVAFWCNPISGHATLYWYQQILGQGPKLLIQFQNNGVVDDSQLPKDRFSAERLKGVDSTLKIQPAKLEDSAVYLCASSLNTDNEQFFGPGTRLTVL.

The chain joins TRBV29-1 to TRBJ2-7, with D perhaps matching TRBD2 (5 bases). The V end was cut by 5 bases, the J end by 3 bases, with 8 bases between. The CDR3 extends over 11 amino acids. Per germline, CDR1 SQVTM and CDR2 ANQGSEA. The CDR3 DNA is TGCAGCGTTTGGGAGAACTACGAGCAGTACTTC. This gives the protein CSVWENYEQYF.

The gene calls are TRBV28 and TRBJ1-2; TRBD1 is a possible D gene (6 bases). The CDR3 runs 16 residues. V dropped 4 bases and J dropped 1 base, with 16 bases sitting between them. Germline V gene data show CDR1 as MDHEN and CDR2 as SYDVKM. The CDR3 DNA reads as TGTGCCAGCAGTTCGACAGGCGCCCGGGGTAACTATGGCTACACCTTC. This codes for CASSSTGARGNYGYTF.

This chain connects TRBV6-5 to TRBJ2-7, with 7 nucleotides matching TRBD1. The CDR3 covers 13 residues. The junction had 3 bases not matched to a gene; V was cut back by 7 bases and J by 0 bases. CDR1 and CDR2 (germline): MNHEY, SVGAGI. The CDR3 DNA reads as TGTGCCAGCAAAGGGGACAGCTCCTACGAGCAGTACTTC. Its protein is CASKGDSSYEQYF.

The chain uses TRBV19 and TRBJ2-7; no reliable D call. Trimming stripped 3 bases from V and 6 bases from J, with 12 bases between. The CDR3 loop spans 13 amino acids. Looked up from germline, CDR1 is LNHDA and CDR2 is SQIVND (reference sequence). This CDR3 reads CASSMLSRSEQYF. The CDR3 DNA reads as TGTGCCAGTAGTATGTTGTCGCGCTCCGAGCAGTACTTC.

V is TRBV2 and J is TRBJ2-3, with D perhaps given as TRBD1 or TRBD2 (5 bases each). The CDR3 loop spans 15 amino acids. The V gene's germline CDR1 is SNHLY and CDR2 FYNNEI. Trimming took 5 bases from V and 0 from J, leaving 12 bases between them. The CDR3 is CASSPRGVSTDTQYF. Here the CDR3 DNA reads TGTGCCAGCAGTCCTAGAGGGGTGAGCACAGATACGCAGTATTTT.

This chain joins TRBV7-2 and TRBJ2-6, with TRBD1 matching 7 bases. The CDR3 loop spans 18 amino acids. CDR1 is SGHTA and CDR2 is FQGNSA in the germline V gene. With V trimmed by 6 bases and J by 3 bases, 14 bases remained unmatched. CDR3 residues: CASSSHLQGNLGANVLTF. Written as DNA, the CDR3 is TGTGCCAGCAGTTCCCACTTACAGGGGAATCTTGGGGCCAACGTCCTGACTTTC.

The V gene is TRBV28, the J gene TRBJ2-6; TRBD1 might be the D (5 bases). CDR1 and CDR2 from the germline V gene are MDHEN and SYDVKM. The CDR3 runs 17 residues. V was shortened by 3 bases and J by 2 bases, with 14 bases between the two germline ends. The CDR3 DNA sequence: TGTGCCAGCAGTTTTATCGCGTGGGGCCCTGGGGCCAACGTCCTGACTTTC. This codes for CASSFIAWGPGANVLTF.

The genes are TRBV19 and TRBJ1-2, with D perhaps TRBD1 (6 bases). With 10 bases removed from V and 8 bases from J, the gap between germline ends came to 23 bases. Germline CDR1 and CDR2: LNHDA and SQIVND (reference sequence). The CDR3 sequence is 14 residues long. The chain's CDR3 is CATTEGPGVAGYTF. CDR3 nucleotide sequence: TGTGCCACCACGGAGGGGCCAGGGGTAGCGGGCTACACCTTC.

V is TRBV12-5 and J is TRBJ2-1, with D hard to call. Between the trimmed V and J ends, which lost 1 base and 0 bases, there was a span of 4 bases. This CDR3 has 14 residues. Per the germline V gene, CDR1 is LGHNT and CDR2 is FRNRAP. The DNA for the CDR3 is TGTGCTAGTGGTTTGGGGCCCTCCTACAATGAGCAGTTCTTC. Translation gives CASGLGPSYNEQFF. The full variable domain, its missing parts supplied by reference TRBV12-5 and TRBJ2-1, is DARVTQTPRHKVTEMGQEVTMRCQPILGHNTVFWYRQTMMQGLELLAYFRNRAPLDDSGMPKDRFSAEMPDATLATLKIQPSEPRDSAVYFCASGLGPSYNEQFFGPGTRLTVL.

The chain joins TRBV9 to TRBJ1-1; D gene uncertain. Germline V CDR1 and CDR2: SGDLS, YYNGEE. Between the trimmed V and J ends, which lost 3 bases and 1 base, there was a span of 10 bases. The CDR3 consists of 14 residues. CDR3 amino acids: CASSGNVRNTEAFF. In DNA, the CDR3 is TGTGCCAGCAGCGGAAACGTTAGGAACACTGAAGCTTTCTTT. The entire variable domain, with the rest obtained from reference TRBV9 and TRBJ1-1, is as follows: DSGVTQTPKHLITATGQRVTLRCSPRSGDLSVYWYQQSLDQGLQFLIQYYNGEERAKGNILERFSAQQFPDLHSELNLSSLELGDSALYFCASSGNVRNTEAFFGQGTRLTVV.

V and J are TRBV28 and TRBJ1-6; the match to TRBD1 covers 8 bases. V dropped 5 bases and J dropped 6; count of bases not matched to a gene: 6. The CDR3 runs 15 residues. Looked up from germline, CDR1 is MDHEN and CDR2 is SYDVKM. CDR3 in amino acids: CASSGRQGINSPLHF. In nucleotides, the CDR3 is TGTGCCAGCAGTGGTCGACAGGGGATTAATTCACCCCTCCACTTT.

The rearrangement joins TRBV7-2 to TRBJ2-2, with a possible D match to TRBD1 (5 bases). The germline V gene has CDR1 SGHTA and CDR2 FQGNSA. The CDR3 totals 18 residues. Trimming stripped 5 bases from V and 2 bases from J, with 21 bases between. The CDR3 DNA reads as TGTGCCAGCAGCGTACGATCTCTATTGGGGCCAAACACCGGGGAGCTGTTTTTT. It yields the protein CASSVRSLLGPNTGELFF.

The chain joins TRBV27 to TRBJ1-4; TRBD1 is a possible D gene (6 bases). The V gene lost 7 bases and the J gene lost 5 bases, with 17 bases spanning the gap. CDR3 length equals 15 residues. CDR1 MNHEY and CDR2 SMNVEV come from the germline V gene (reference sequence). The CDR3 loop is CASKSPPQGNEKLFF. Here the CDR3 DNA reads TGTGCCAGCAAATCACCCCCTCAGGGGAATGAAAAACTGTTTTTT.